This entry describes one TCR beta chain. This clone's antigen is unknown. No quality values exist for individual bases; no much larger clone is one base distant. The immunoSEQ Assay, a bias-controlled multiplex PCR, was used to amplify TCRbeta CDR3 regions from genomic DNA. Concerning the study's data processing: Nucleated cell counts per sample were estimated from amplification of reference gene primers within the assay. Sequence reads were collapsed and filtered to measure the absolute abundance of every unique TCRbeta CDR3 rearrangement. For each sample, productive Simpson clonality was calculated by taking the square root of Simpson's diversity index across productive rearrangements. TCRdb provides this immuneACCESS table in a form limited to in-frame rearrangements. Some clones are lacking; in checked studies, under half of them reflect an unresolved V gene, and why the rest are absent is not known. That table is the source of V, J and clone size, and D and trimming were worked out from the DNA. This sample is represented by more than 80,000 clones; over 65% of them were singletons. 6.2% of the sample is in the top ten clones.

The junction shows trimming of 4 bases on V and 5 bases on J, and the gene matches do not reach 4 bases of it. Taken from cysteine to phenylalanine, the CDR3 has 14 residues. Only the CDR3 region is kept as DNA, spanning 42 bases read in frame from base 1. CDR1 and CDR2 were assigned from the germline V gene as SGHRS and YFSETQ. This entry comes from a study of blood T cell repertoires in COVID-19 (TCRdb year 2020). Study-wide context: The collaborator samples originated in the United States, Italy and Spain and spanned the acute and convalescent phases of COVID-19. The material from the prospective study consisted of cDNA or gDNA derived from T cells, B-cell-depleted T cells, or PBMCs. Where available, HLA class I and class II types were obtained from metadata supplied by the sample provider rather than from assay-based typing. A freely available public database, intended as a resource for researchers studying the immune response to SARS-CoV-2, is where the repertoires were released. A de-identified subject ID, COVID-19 status, age in years and sex were almost always included in the sample metadata. The samples were drawn from two sources: the first 160 participants of the ongoing ImmuneRACE study, and 1,000 to 1,500 subjects contributed by 6 global collaborators. Deeply sampled blood TCRbeta repertoires from subjects exposed to, actively infected with, or recovered from COVID-19 were included in the dataset. Broader findings and caveats from the paper: The quantity of clinical and demographic metadata differed by source and by participant and was supplied without curation.

In Seattle, one collaborating source enrolled patients while the infection was active and tracked those patients longitudinally over the course of disease. Whole blood was collected in K2EDTA tubes by collaborating institutions according to the institutions' own protocols. For TCRbeta analysis, collaborators shipped samples in one of three forms: frozen whole blood, isolated PBMCs, or DNA extracted from either of those sample types. The rearrangement joined TRBV5-1 to TRBJ1-4; the junction holds 8 bases that match TRBD1. This clonotype was sampled from a man at least 80 years old with COVID-19, enrolled during active disease. Source material: peripheral blood. The CDR3 reads as follows: CASSHRGGNEKLFF. The DNA sequence is as follows: TGCGCCAGCAGCCACAGGGGGGGCAATGAAAAACTGTTTTTT.